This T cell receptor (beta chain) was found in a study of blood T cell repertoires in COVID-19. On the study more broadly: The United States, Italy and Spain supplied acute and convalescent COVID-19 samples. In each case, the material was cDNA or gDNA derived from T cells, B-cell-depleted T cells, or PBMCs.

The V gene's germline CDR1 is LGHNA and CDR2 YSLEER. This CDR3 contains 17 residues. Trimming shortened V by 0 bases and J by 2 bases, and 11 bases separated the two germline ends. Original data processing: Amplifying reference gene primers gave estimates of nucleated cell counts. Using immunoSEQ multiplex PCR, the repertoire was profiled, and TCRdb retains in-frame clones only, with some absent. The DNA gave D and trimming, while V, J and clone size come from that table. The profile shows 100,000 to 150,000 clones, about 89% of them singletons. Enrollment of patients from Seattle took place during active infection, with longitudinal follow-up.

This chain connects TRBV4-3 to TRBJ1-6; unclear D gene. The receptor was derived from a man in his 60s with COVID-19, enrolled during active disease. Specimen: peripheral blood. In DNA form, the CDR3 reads TGCGCCAGCAGCCAAGACCCCGGAGGCCCCTATAATTCACCCCTCCACTTT. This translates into CASSQDPGGPYNSPLHF.